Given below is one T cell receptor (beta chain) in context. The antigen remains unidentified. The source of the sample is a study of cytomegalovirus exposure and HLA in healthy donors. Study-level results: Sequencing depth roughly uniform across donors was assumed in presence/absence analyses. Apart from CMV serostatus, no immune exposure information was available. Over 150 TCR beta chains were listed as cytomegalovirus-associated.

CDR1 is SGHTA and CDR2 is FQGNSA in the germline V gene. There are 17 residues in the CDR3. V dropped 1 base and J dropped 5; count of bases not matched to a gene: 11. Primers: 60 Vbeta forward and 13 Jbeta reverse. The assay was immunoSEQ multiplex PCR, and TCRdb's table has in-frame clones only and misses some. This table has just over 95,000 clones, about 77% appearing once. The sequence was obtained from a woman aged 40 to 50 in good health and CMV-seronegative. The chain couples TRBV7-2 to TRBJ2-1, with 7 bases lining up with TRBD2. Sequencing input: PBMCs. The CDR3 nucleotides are TGTGCCAGCAGCTTAGTCCCCGGCGGGGGAGGAAACAATGAGCAGTTCTTC. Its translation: CASSLVPGGGGNNEQFF. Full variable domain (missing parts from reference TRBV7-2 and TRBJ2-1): GAGVSQSPSNKVTEKGKDVELRCDPISGHTALYWYRQSLGQGLEFLIYFQGNSAPDKSGLPSDRFSAERTGGSVSTLTIQRTQQEDSAVYLCASSLVPGGGGNNEQFFGPGTRLTVL.